One and the same sample provided the 8 T cell receptor beta chains below, sequenced in a study of a mutant IDH1 vaccine in newly diagnosed glioma. What these receptors recognize is not known. Sequencing was performed with immunoSEQ multiplex PCR; in TCRdb, only in-frame clones are kept and a portion is missing. The data contain about 47,000 clones, 85% to 90% of them seen just once; the ten biggest clones take up more than 5%. Time point noted: week 35, safety follow-up. Each dose delivered 300 ug of mutant IDH1 20-mer peptide subcutaneously with imiquimod. The sequencing used PBMCs, collected from a glioma patient whose treatment included an IDH1 peptide vaccine. These receptors were taken from a woman in her thirties or forties with glioma.

The chain carries TRBV6-1 and TRBJ2-1; perhaps D is TRBD1 or TRBD2 (5 bases each). Germline loops: CDR1 MNHNS, CDR2 SASEGT. The CDR3 totals 13 residues. The germline V and J ends were trimmed by 9 bases and 2 bases, with 11 bases remaining between them. In nucleotides, the CDR3 is TGTGCCAGTGAGGGCAGGGCCTACAATGAGCAGTTCTTC. This sequence encodes CASEGRAYNEQFF.

The gene calls are TRBV19 and TRBJ1-1, with TRBD1 identical over 7 bases. V shed 7 bases, J shed 1 base, and the junction held 6 bases outside the gene matches. CDR3 length: 14 residues. Germline CDR1 is LNHDA and CDR2 is SQIVND (reference sequence). The CDR3 here is CASNIGQANTEAFF. Here the CDR3 DNA reads TGTGCCAGTAACATAGGACAGGCGAACACTGAAGCTTTCTTT.

The chain employs TRBV27 and TRBJ1-5; weak D call: TRBD1 (6 bases). The V end lost 6 bases, the J end lost 2 bases, and 17 bases lay between the germline ends. There are 16 residues in the CDR3. The germline V gene has CDR1 MNHEY and CDR2 SMNVEV (reference sequence). CDR3 in DNA: TGTGCCAGCAGACGTACACGGACAGCCTGCAATCAGCCCCAGCATTTT. It yields the protein CASRRTRTACNQPQHF.

The chain recombines TRBV30 with TRBJ2-2; D unresolved. The CDR3 has 12 residues. Trimming left V 5 bases short and J 0 bases short, with 4 bases between. Germline lookup yields CDR1 GTSNPN and CDR2 SVGIG (reference sequence). The CDR3 loop is CAWRPNTGELFF. The CDR3 DNA reads TGTGCCTGGCGGCCGAACACCGGGGAGCTGTTTTTT.

This clone was detected a few times. This chain links TRBV4-2 with TRBJ2-6; 7 nucleotides agree with TRBD1. The V segment lost 4 bases and the J segment 2 bases; nucleotides outside the gene matches: 5. CDR1 is LGHNA, CDR2 YNFKEQ, per germline. The CDR3 spans 16 residues. The CDR3 coding sequence is TGTGCCAGCAGCCTAGTAGACAGGGCTGGGGCCAACGTCCTGACTTTC. It codes for CASSLVDRAGANVLTF.

The chain combines TRBV25-1 with TRBJ2-5, with D maybe TRBD2 (5 bases). V lost 7 bases and J lost 4, with 10 bases in between. This CDR3 spans 12 amino acids. Germline V gene data show CDR1 as MGHDK and CDR2 as SYGVNS. CDR3 region: CASTSRGETQYF. The CDR3 DNA reads as TGTGCCAGCACCTCCCGGGGAGAGACCCAGTACTTC.

V and J are TRBV6-5 and TRBJ2-1; D may be TRBD2 (5 bases). CDR1 and CDR2 (germline): MNHEY, SVGAGI. The V end lost 7 bases, the J end lost 12 bases, and 16 bases lay between the germline ends. The CDR3 contains 12 residues. The CDR3 DNA reads TGTGCCAGCACCTCCACCGTGGGGAGGCAGTTCTTC. It translates to CASTSTVGRQFF.

V gene TRBV28 combines with J gene TRBJ2-1; D tentatively fits TRBD1 or TRBD2 (5 bases each). The CDR3 loop spans 23 amino acids. Trimming left V 3 bases short and J 7 bases short, with 40 bases between. CDR1 and CDR2 from the germline V gene are MDHEN and SYDVKM. In DNA form, the CDR3 reads TGTGCCAGCAGTTTCCCATCACTAGTTCCCGACCCTAAGGTAGCAGGGTTTGGGAATGAGCAGTTCTTC. As protein: CASSFPSLVPDPKVAGFGNEQFF.